The TCR beta chain described here comes from a study of beta chain features in type 1 diabetes. Points from the study as a whole: Type 1 diabetes patients showed a moderate but significant shortening of TCRB CDR3s in all four CD4+ subsets. In cDNA sequencing, cells with high TCR expression could be over-represented.

Deletions cut 6 bases from V and 0 bases from J, with 14 bases between. CDR1 is SQVTM, CDR2 ANQGSEA, per germline. CDR3 length: 15 amino acids. Expressed TCRB transcripts were sequenced because the entire RNA isolate underwent reverse transcription. Generated by immunoSEQ multiplex PCR, the TCRdb table keeps only in-frame clones and is missing some. This sample has around 400,000 clones, with over 13% found just once. This clone was found a few times. Its antigen is not identified. One heparinised blood draw averaging roughly 120 mL was given by each donor. Cells sorted by CD45RO/CCR7/CD25/CD127/CD95/CD27 comprised CD4+ naive, central memory, regulatory and stem cell-like memory cells.

The chain joins TRBV29-1 to TRBJ2-2; D unclear. Sample: naive CD4+ T cells from blood. The TCR sequence derives from a woman between 18 and 29 years old in good health. CDR3 sequence (DNA): TGCAGCGTCGAAACAGCTTCGACGAACACCGGGGAGCTGTTTTTT. Translation gives CSVETASTNTGELFF.